This T cell receptor beta chain was sequenced for a study of T-cell memory formation after mild COVID-19. Study-wide background: The TCR clusters were mostly specific to one donor.

Whole-study findings and limits: Contracting CD4+ clones lay largely in CM and EM, with CD8+ ones residing in EMRA.

This clonotype was counted ten times or more. Antigen unknown. TCRdb redid the calling of the 5' RACE reads with MiXCR, one entry per CDR3 protein. The table includes roughly 51,000 distinct CDR3 sequences, approximately 6.6% detected once. Source material: PBMCs or a T cell subset sorted from them (not recorded which). This clonotype originated in a man aged 18 to 29 who had mild COVID-19 (a few samples of this study predate the infection). Cell type and time point are not known.

CDR3 sequence (DNA): TGTGCCAGCAGCGTAGACGGGGGTACGCCCCAGCATTTT. Encoded protein: CASSVDGGTPQHF. The rearrangement links TRBV7-3 to TRBJ1-5, with a possible D match to TRBD1 (5 bases). The CDR3 has 13 residues. Germline V CDR1 and CDR2: SGHTA, FQGTGA. V lost 5 bases and J 9 bases, leaving 14 bases between the germline ends.